This paragraph covers one TCR beta chain sequence. The sample belongs to a study of CD8+CD57+ T cells in acquired aplastic anemia. V lost 6 bases, J lost 3 bases, and 1 base stayed unmatched. Germline CDR1 is MNHNY and CDR2 is SVGAGI (reference sequence). This CDR3 contains 13 residues. Genomic DNA templated the TCR beta VDJ and CDR3 profiling. Using its own MiXCR run on the reads, TCRdb lists one record per CDR3 protein. The data show about 160,000 distinct CDR3 sequences, about 70% seen once. Previously, flow cytometry had revealed CD8+CD57+ cell expansion in the patients chosen for sequencing. This receptor was identified in a human donor with aplastic anemia. The material sequenced was sorted CD4+, CD8+, or CD8+CD57+ T cells (not recorded which) from PBMCs. The chain is built from TRBV6-6 and TRBJ2-1, with 8 nucleotides matching TRBD2. CDR3 in DNA: TGTGCCAGCAGGGGACTAGACTACAATGAGCAGTTCTTC. Translation: CASRGLDYNEQFF.